A selection of T cell receptor beta chains follows, all from one sample in a study of OX40 agonist ivuxolimab in advanced cancers. Libraries were prepared by immunoSEQ multiplex PCR; TCRdb keeps only in-frame clonotypes and omits some of them. The sample has more than 60,000 clones; about 92% are singletons. The specimen was CD4+ or CD8+ T cells sorted from blood, collected in a trial of the OX40 agonist ivuxolimab. These receptors were taken from an adult with an advanced solid tumor such as melanoma, head and neck, liver or kidney cancer. Each CDR3 is given with its conserved first and last residue. The D gene is left open where the match is weak. Size values are once, few and many counts, or a class for expanded clones, and some rows have none.

V	J	size	length	D	CDR3	DNA
TRBV25-1	TRBJ2-7	.	15	TRBD1	CASSVTGTGIHEQYF	TGTGCCAGCAGTGTTACCGGGACAGGGATCCACGAGCAGTACTTC
TRBV5-1	TRBJ1-1	.	13	TRBD1	CASSVTGVTEAFF	TGCGCCAGCAGCGTAACAGGGGTGACTGAAGCTTTCTTT
TRBV5-1	TRBJ1-4	.	14	TRBD1	CASSRTGVGEKLFF	TGCGCCAGCAGCCGGACAGGGGTAGGGGAAAAACTGTTTTTT
TRBV6-6	TRBJ2-2	.	12	.	CASRYFAGELFF	TGTGCCAGCAGATACTTCGCTGGGGAGCTGTTTTTT
TRBV5-1	TRBJ2-3	.	16	.	CASSFVLARSTDTQYF	TGCGCCAGCAGCTTTGTATTAGCGCGGAGCACAGATACGCAGTATTTT
TRBV9	TRBJ2-5	.	14	TRBD2	CASTEWGGEETQYF	TGTGCCAGCACCGAGTGGGGGGGTGAAGAGACCCAGTACTTC
TRBV27	TRBJ2-1	.	15	.	CASSPIPPGLVGQFF	TGTGCCAGCAGCCCTATCCCCCCGGGACTCGTGGGGCAGTTCTTC
TRBV9	TRBJ1-1	.	16	.	CASSVITGTSDTEAFF	TGTGCCAGCAGCGTAATCACCGGGACCTCGGACACTGAAGCTTTCTTT
TRBV4-3	TRBJ1-4	few	14	TRBD1	CASSLGDRDEKLFF	TGCGCCAGCAGCCTTGGGGACAGGGATGAAAAACTGTTTTTT
TRBV5-5	TRBJ2-7	.	15	TRBD2	CASSLGLAGGREQYF	TGTGCCAGCAGCCTGGGACTAGCGGGAGGGCGAGAGCAGTACTTC
TRBV30	TRBJ2-2	.	14	.	CAWSVQGGTGELFF	TGTGCCTGGAGTGTACAAGGGGGCACCGGGGAGCTGTTTTTT
TRBV30	TRBJ1-1	.	14	.	CAYEQGRWNTEAFF	TGTGCCTACGAACAGGGTCGTTGGAACACTGAAGCTTTCTTT
TRBV7-2	TRBJ2-5	.	15	TRBD1	CASSLNRGLEETQYF	TGTGCCAGCAGCTTAAACAGGGGGCTCGAGGAGACCCAGTACTTC
TRBV15	TRBJ1-5	once	14	.	CATSRVKGWQPQHF	TGTGCCACCAGCAGAGTAAAGGGTTGGCAGCCCCAGCATTTT
TRBV7-6	TRBJ2-7	.	15	.	CASSSGAGDIYEQYF	TGTGCCAGCAGCTCAGGGGCCGGTGACATCTACGAGCAGTACTTC
TRBV19	TRBJ1-2	.	14	TRBD1	CASSIGRGYFGYTF	TGTGCCAGTAGTATTGGCAGGGGGTATTTTGGCTACACCTTC
TRBV5-1	TRBJ1-5	.	16	.	CASSLTGQYSNQPQHF	TGCGCCAGCAGCTTGACAGGGCAGTATAGCAATCAGCCCCAGCATTTT
TRBV19	TRBJ1-2	.	13	TRBD1	CASTSTGVGGYTF	TGTGCCAGTACCTCCACAGGGGTTGGGGGCTACACCTTC
TRBV28	TRBJ1-1	once	16	TRBD1	CASSWWDRGPDTEAFF	TGTGCCAGCAGTTGGTGGGACAGGGGGCCCGACACTGAAGCTTTCTTT
TRBV9	TRBJ2-2	once	17	TRBD2	CASSVTTSGGSTGELFF	TGTGCCAGCAGCGTAACCACTAGCGGGGGGTCCACCGGGGAGCTGTTTTTT
TRBV10-3	TRBJ1-4	.	15	.	CAISDSTGSNEKLFF	TGTGCCATCAGTGATTCGACAGGAAGTAATGAAAAACTGTTTTTT
TRBV7-2	TRBJ1-2	.	18	TRBD1	CASSLASLVRTGVDGYTF	TGTGCCAGCAGCTTAGCGAGTCTTGTGCGGACAGGGGTTGATGGCTACACCTTC
TRBV18	TRBJ2-5	once	14	TRBD1	CASSPAGGEETQYF	TGTGCCAGCTCACCGGCAGGGGGCGAAGAGACCCAGTACTTC
TRBV10-1	TRBJ2-7	.	15	.	CASSESTGGVHEQYF	TGCGCCAGCAGTGAGTCGACCGGCGGGGTCCACGAGCAGTACTTC
TRBV7-2	TRBJ2-3	.	15	.	CASSLRAGPTDTQYF	TGTGCCAGCAGCTTAAGAGCGGGCCCCACAGATACGCAGTATTTT
TRBV7-9	TRBJ2-3	.	16	.	CASSLEVRTSTDTQYF	TGTGCCAGCAGCTTAGAGGTCAGGACCAGCACAGATACGCAGTATTTT
TRBV7-7	TRBJ2-1	.	15	TRBD2	CASSPGAGGGNEQFF	TGTGCCAGCAGCCCGGGTGCGGGGGGAGGGAATGAGCAGTTCTTC
TRBV18	TRBJ1-4	.	15	.	CASSPLTALFEKLFF	TGTGCCAGCTCACCGCTTACAGCCTTATTTGAAAAACTGTTTTTT
TRBV6-5	TRBJ2-7	.	13	.	CASSYLNPYEQYF	TGTGCCAGCAGTTACCTTAACCCTTACGAGCAGTACTTC